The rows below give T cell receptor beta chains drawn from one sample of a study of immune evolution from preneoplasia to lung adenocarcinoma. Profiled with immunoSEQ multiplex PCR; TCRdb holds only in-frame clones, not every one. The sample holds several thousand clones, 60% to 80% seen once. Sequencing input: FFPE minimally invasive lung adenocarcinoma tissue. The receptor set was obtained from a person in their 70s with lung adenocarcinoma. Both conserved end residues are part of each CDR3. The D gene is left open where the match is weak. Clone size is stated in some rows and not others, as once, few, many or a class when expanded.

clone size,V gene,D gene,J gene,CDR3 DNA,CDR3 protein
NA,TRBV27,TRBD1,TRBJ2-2,TGTGCCAGCAGTCTAAGCAGGCCAGGACAGGGGGGTGACGGGGAGCTGTTTTTT,CASSLSRPGQGGDGELFF
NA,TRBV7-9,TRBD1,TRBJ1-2,TGTGCCAGCAGCTTAGCGGACAGGTCGAACTATGGCTACACCTTC,CASSLADRSNYGYTF
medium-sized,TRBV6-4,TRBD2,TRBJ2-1,TGTGCCAGCAGTGACGGGCTAGCGGGATACAATGAGCAGTTCTTC,CASSDGLAGYNEQFF
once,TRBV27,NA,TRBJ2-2,TGTGCCGGTAGACGGAACTCGAACACCGGGGAGCTGTTTTTT,CAGRRNSNTGELFF
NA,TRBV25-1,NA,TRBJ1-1,TGTGCCAGCAGTGCCCTGAACACTGAAGCTTTCTTT,CASSALNTEAFF
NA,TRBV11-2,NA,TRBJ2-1,TGTGCCAGCAGCTTAGCGCGCGATGAGCAGTTCTTC,CASSLARDEQFF
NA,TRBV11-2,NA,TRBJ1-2,TGTGCCAGCAGCTTGCACTTAGAAGGGAGGTATGGCTACACCTTC,CASSLHLEGRYGYTF
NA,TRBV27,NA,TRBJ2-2,TGTGCCAGCACTGAAAGGACCCGAGGGACCGGGGAGCTGTTTTTT,CASTERTRGTGELFF
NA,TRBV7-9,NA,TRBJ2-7,TGTGCCAGCAGCCCCAGTGGGTTGGGGACCTACGAGCAGTACTTC,CASSPSGLGTYEQYF
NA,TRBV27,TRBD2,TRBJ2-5,TGTGCCAGCAGTTTACTGTCGGGGGGGGCCGGCCAAGAGACCCAGTACTTC,CASSLLSGGAGQETQYF
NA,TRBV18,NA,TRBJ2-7,TGTGCCAGCTCAGGAACAGTGAACTCCTACGAGCAGTACTTC,CASSGTVNSYEQYF
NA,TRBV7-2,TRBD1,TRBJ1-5,TGTGCCAGCAGCTTAGAAGGGACAGCACCAAATCAGCCCCAGCATTTT,CASSLEGTAPNQPQHF
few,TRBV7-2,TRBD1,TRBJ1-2,TGTGCCAGCAGCCACGGGACAGGGGAATTGGTTGGTGGCTACACCTTC,CASSHGTGELVGGYTF
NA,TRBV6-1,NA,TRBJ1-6,TGTGCCAGCAGCAGCCTCTATAATTCACCCCTCCACTTT,CASSSLYNSPLHF
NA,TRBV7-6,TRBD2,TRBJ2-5,TGTGCCAGCAGCTTAGATCCAGCGGCGGGGGGGACCCAGTACTTC,CASSLDPAAGGTQYF
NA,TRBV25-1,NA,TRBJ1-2,TGTGCCAGCAGCCCCGGGACCTATGGCTACACCTTC,CASSPGTYGYTF
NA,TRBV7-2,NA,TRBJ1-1,TGTGCCAGCAGCTGGAACCGGGTGGCATCCGAAGCTTTCTTT,CASSWNRVASEAFF
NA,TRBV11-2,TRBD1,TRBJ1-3,TGTGCCAGCAGCCCCCGGACAGGGTCGGTTGGAAACACCATATATTTT,CASSPRTGSVGNTIYF
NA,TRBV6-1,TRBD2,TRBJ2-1,TGTGCCAGCAGTGTAGAGGGACTAGCTCCGGGAGATGGGGACAATGAGCAGTTCTTC,CASSVEGLAPGDGDNEQFF
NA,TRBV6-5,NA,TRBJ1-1,TGTGCCAGCAGTTATATCTCGGCCCTGGGGGAGCCTTTCTTT,CASSYISALGEPFF
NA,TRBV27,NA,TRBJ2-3,TGTGCCAGCAGTGAGCGGTGGGCAGATACGCAGTATTTT,CASSERWADTQYF
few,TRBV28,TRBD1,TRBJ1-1,TGTGCCAGCAGATGGGAAGGGACAGGGGGACCTGAAGCTTTCTTT,CASRWEGTGGPEAFF
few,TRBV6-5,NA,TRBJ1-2,TGTGCCAGCAGTTACTCCGGGACACTCTATGGCTACACCTTC,CASSYSGTLYGYTF
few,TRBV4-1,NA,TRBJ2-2,TGCGCCAGCAGCCATGGAGCAACCGGGGAGCTGTTTTTT,CASSHGATGELFF
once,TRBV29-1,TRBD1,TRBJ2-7,TGCAGCGCCCACGCGCCCGGGACAGGGGGGCCCTCCAGCTCCTACGAGCAGTACTTC,CSAHAPGTGGPSSSYEQYF
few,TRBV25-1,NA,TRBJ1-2,TGTGCCAGCAGTGAAGGCGCCGACCTTATGGGCTACACCTTC,CASSEGADLMGYTF